Below, 7 T cell receptor beta chains from the same sample are listed, as sequenced in a study of blood T cell repertoires in COVID-19. Sequencing was performed with immunoSEQ multiplex PCR; in TCRdb, only in-frame clones are kept and a portion is missing. The sample consists of fewer than 250,000 clones, 86% of them appearing once. The specimen was PBMCs or T cells enriched from blood (not recorded which). The source of these receptors is a woman aged 35 to 49 in a cohort exposed to, infected with or recovered from COVID-19 (not recorded which).

J is TRBJ1-2 and V is TRBV4-2, with D perhaps TRBD1 (6 bases). The CDR3 covers 14 residues. V was pared by 1 base and J by 5 bases, with 11 bases between. The V gene's germline CDR1 is LGHNA and CDR2 YNFKEQ. The CDR3 sequence is CASSQGGQLYGYTF. CDR3 nucleotides: TGTGCCAGCAGCCAAGGTGGACAGTTATATGGCTACACCTTC.

V gene TRBV27 combines with J gene TRBJ2-7; maybe TRBD1 (6 bases). Germline V gene data show CDR1 as MNHEY and CDR2 as SMNVEV (reference sequence). V was pared by 0 bases and J by 2 bases, with 8 bases between. This CDR3 has 14 residues. The CDR3 spells CASSLSAGAYEQYF. CDR3 DNA: TGTGCCAGCAGTTTATCGGCAGGGGCCTACGAGCAGTACTTC.

This rearrangement joins TRBV11-2 to TRBJ2-7; perhaps TRBD2 as D (5 bases). The CDR3 has 12 amino acids. CDR1 SGHAT and CDR2 FQNNGV come from the germline V gene. Trimming removed 6 bases at V and 4 bases at J, with 10 bases between. The CDR3 region has the DNA TGTGCCAGCAGTTGGACTCCATACGAGCAGTACTTC. Its protein product is CASSWTPYEQYF. The full variable domain, its missing parts supplied by reference TRBV11-2 and TRBJ2-7, is EAGVAQSPRYKIIEKRQSVAFWCNPISGHATLYWYQQILGQGPKLLIQFQNNGVVDDSQLPKDRFSAERLKGVDSTLKIQPAKLEDSAVYLCASSWTPYEQYFGPGTRLTVT.

The rearrangement uses TRBV3-1 (or the pseudogene TRBV3-2) and TRBJ1-5, with 7 bases identical to TRBD1. Germline V gene sequence: CDR1 LGHDT, CDR2 YNNKEL (reference sequence). The length of the CDR3 is 16 residues. V was clipped by 1 base and J by 5 bases; unmatched bases: 8. The chain's CDR3 is CASSQGQRRGHQPQHF. CDR3 bases: TGTGCCAGCAGCCAAGGGCAACGGAGGGGGCATCAGCCCCAGCATTTT.

The genes are TRBV5-1 and TRBJ2-1; D is uncertain. Trimming left V 0 bases short and J 0 bases short, with 10 bases between. This CDR3 is 16 amino acids long. CDR1 is SGHRS, CDR2 YFSETQ, per germline. CDR3 region: CASSLDARSSYNEQFF. CDR3 DNA sequence: TGCGCCAGCAGCTTGGATGCTAGGAGCTCCTACAATGAGCAGTTCTTC. Filled out from reference TRBV5-1 and TRBJ2-1, the complete variable domain reads KAGVTQTPRYLIKTRGQQVTLSCSPISGHRSVSWYQQTPGQGLQFLFEYFSETQRNKGNFPGRFSGRQFSNSRSEMNVSTLELGDSALYLCASSLDARSSYNEQFFGPGTRLTVL.

The V gene is TRBV30, the J gene TRBJ1-2, with 7 bases matching TRBD1. Germline V CDR1 and CDR2: GTSNPN, SVGIG (reference sequence). The CDR3 is 15 amino acids. Unmatched junction bases numbered 10, after V lost 0 bases and J lost 6 bases. In DNA form, the CDR3 reads TGTGCCTGGAGTGTACTGAAACAGGGGAATGATGGCTACACCTTC. Protein product: CAWSVLKQGNDGYTF.

This chain connects TRBV9 to TRBJ1-5; 8 nucleotides line up with TRBD1. The CDR3 is 14 amino acids. The V gene end was trimmed by 3 bases and the J gene end by 3 bases; junction bases not matched to a gene: 2. Germline V gene lookup returns CDR1 SGDLS and CDR2 YYNGEE. The CDR3 region has the DNA TGTGCCAGCAGCGGGGGACAGGTCAATCAGCCCCAGCATTTT. This gives the protein CASSGGQVNQPQHF.